A selection of T cell receptor beta chains follows, all from one sample in a study of blood T cell repertoires in COVID-19. Using immunoSEQ multiplex PCR, the repertoire was profiled, and TCRdb retains in-frame clones only, with some absent. The sample has around 310,000 clones; around 87% are singletons. Source material: peripheral blood. The receptor source for this set is a woman aged 40 to 50 with COVID-19, enrolled during active disease. CDR3s include the opening cysteine and the closing phenylalanine or tryptophan. A D gene is named only where the DNA matches it firmly. Clone size, where shown, is once, few, many, or a class for clones that have expanded.

j_gene,abundance,v_gene,d_gene,CDR3nt,CDR3aa
TRBJ1-2,few,TRBV2,NA,TGTGCCAGCAGCTATTACACAGGGACGGTGCTGGGTGGTGGCTACACCTTC,CASSYYTGTVLGGGYTF
TRBJ2-3,NA,TRBV5-1,NA,TGCGCCAGCAGCTTTGGGGGCCTCACAGATACGCAGTATTTT,CASSFGGLTDTQYF
TRBJ2-4,NA,TRBV5-5,NA,TGTGCCAGCAGCTTCTTGTTACTAGCCAAAAACATTCAGTACTTC,CASSFLLLAKNIQYF
TRBJ2-1,NA,TRBV5-1,NA,TGCGCCAGCAGCACCCTTCCAAGGGGGAACTACAATGAGCAGTTCTTC,CASSTLPRGNYNEQFF
TRBJ2-5,once,TRBV2,NA,TGTGCCAGCAGCGGAGGCGCCGAAGAGACCCAGTACTTC,CASSGGAEETQYF
TRBJ2-1,NA,TRBV6-1,TRBD2,TGTGCCAGCAGTGGGTGGACTAGCGGGGGGTTAAATGAGCAGTTCTTC,CASSGWTSGGLNEQFF
TRBJ1-5,NA,TRBV24-1,NA,TGTGCCACCAGTGACGCAGGGGTTAATCAGCCCCAGCATTTT,CATSDAGVNQPQHF
TRBJ1-2,NA,TRBV29-1,NA,TGCAGCGTTGAAAGGTTAACAGAACCTAACTATGGCTACACCTTC,CSVERLTEPNYGYTF
TRBJ2-7,NA,TRBV27,NA,TGTGCCAGCAGTTTATGCGACCTGACAGGTTGCTACGAGCAGTACTTC,CASSLCDLTGCYEQYF
TRBJ1-2,once,TRBV5-5,NA,TGTGCCAGCAGCTTGGGGGCACGGGGTAGCTATGGCTACACCTTC,CASSLGARGSYGYTF
TRBJ2-1,many,TRBV6-4,TRBD2,TGTGCCAGCAGTTTAGCGGGAGGGGCCTACAATGAGCAGTTCTTC,CASSLAGGAYNEQFF
TRBJ1-6,few,TRBV2,NA,TGTGCCAGCAGAAGGGACAATTCCGATTCACCCCTCCACTTT,CASRRDNSDSPLHF
TRBJ1-4,NA,TRBV29-1,TRBD1,TGCAGCGTTGAACTAGGGGGCGCTGACCCAGAAAAACTGTTTTTT,CSVELGGADPEKLFF
TRBJ1-4,NA,TRBV9,NA,TGTGCCAGCAGCGTAGGCGGAACTAATGAAAAACTGTTTTTT,CASSVGGTNEKLFF
TRBJ2-7,NA,TRBV27,TRBD1,TGTGCCAGCAGTCCACGAGGGACAGGCTATCTCCTCTTC,CASSPRGTGYLLF
TRBJ2-5,once,TRBV19,NA,TGTGCCAGTAGCCTAAATTACCAAGAGACCCAGTACTTC,CASSLNYQETQYF
TRBJ2-1,once,TRBV5-1,NA,TGCGCCAGCAGCTTGGGACTATCGGCCTCCTACAATGAGCAGTTCTTC,CASSLGLSASYNEQFF
TRBJ1-4,NA,TRBV6-5,TRBD1,TGTGCCAGCAGGCCAGACAGGGTCCGCGAAAAACTGTTTTTT,CASRPDRVREKLFF
TRBJ1-2,NA,TRBV28,NA,TGTGCCACCCAGCCAGACTCCTATGGCTACACCTTC,CATQPDSYGYTF
TRBJ2-6,NA,TRBV19,TRBD1,TGTGCCAGTAGTTCCCTGGACAGGGGCTATGGGGCCAACGTCCTGACTTTC,CASSSLDRGYGANVLTF
TRBJ2-7,few,TRBV6-6,NA,TGTGCCAGCAGTTACGGGTTGGGGGGCGAGCAGTACTTC,CASSYGLGGEQYF
TRBJ1-1,NA,TRBV18,NA,TGTGCCAGCTCACCACCTAGTGCAGGGGACACTGAAGCTTTCTTT,CASSPPSAGDTEAFF
TRBJ1-1,NA,TRBV12-3/TRBV12-4,NA,TGTGCCAGCAGTCCAATGAACACTGAAGCTTTCTTT,CASSPMNTEAFF
TRBJ1-1,NA,TRBV12-3/TRBV12-4,NA,TGTGCCAGCAGTTTGGCAGATTCCACTGAAGCTTTCTTT,CASSLADSTEAFF
TRBJ2-5,NA,TRBV5-1,TRBD2,TGCGCCAGCAGCTTGGCGGTAGCGGGAGCAGAGACCCAGTACTTC,CASSLAVAGAETQYF
TRBJ1-1,NA,TRBV11-2,NA,TGTGCCAGCAGCCGGGAACGGGGCACTGAAGCTTTCTTT,CASSRERGTEAFF
TRBJ2-3,NA,TRBV6-5,NA,TGTGCCAGCAGTTACTCGTTTTCGGGCACAGATACGCAGTATTTT,CASSYSFSGTDTQYF
TRBJ2-1,NA,TRBV4-1,NA,TGCGCCAGCAGCGCGACGAACAGGGAAGGTGAGCAGTTCTTC,CASSATNREGEQFF
TRBJ1-3,NA,TRBV5-3,NA,TGTGCCAGAAGCACCCGGGACGGGAGCTCTGGAAACACCATATATTTT,CARSTRDGSSGNTIYF
TRBJ2-7,NA,TRBV30,NA,TGTGCCTGGAGTGTACGTAGCCTAAGCGACGAGCAGTACTTC,CAWSVRSLSDEQYF
TRBJ2-1,NA,TRBV12-3/TRBV12-4,NA,TGTGCCAGCAGTTTTGCAGGTTTCCATGAGCAGTTCTTC,CASSFAGFHEQFF
TRBJ2-7,NA,TRBV7-2,NA,TGTGCCAGCAGCTTAGGACAGCCACTCTCCTACGAGCAGTACTTC,CASSLGQPLSYEQYF
TRBJ1-2,NA,TRBV6-5,NA,TGTGCCAGCAGTTACGGGAGCGAGGAGGGCTACACCTTC,CASSYGSEEGYTF
TRBJ2-5,NA,TRBV6-2/TRBV6-3,NA,TGTGCCAGCAGCCAAAATAGTAGGGGGTTGGAGACCCAGTACTTC,CASSQNSRGLETQYF
TRBJ1-2,NA,TRBV6-2/TRBV6-3,TRBD1,TGTGCCAGCAGCCTCATTCCTGGGACAGGGGGCTTTAACTATGGCTACACCTTC,CASSLIPGTGGFNYGYTF
TRBJ1-1,NA,TRBV12-3/TRBV12-4,NA,TGTGCCAGCAGTTTGGGGCCGAACACTGAAGCTTTCTTT,CASSLGPNTEAFF
TRBJ2-5,NA,TRBV2,TRBD1,TGTGCCAGCTACGGGACAGGGGGCTGGGAGACCCAGTACTTC,CASYGTGGWETQYF